A single sample gave rise to the 28 T cell receptor beta chains below, sequenced in a study of T cell repertoires in cytomegalovirus infection. TCRdb redid the calling of the reads with MiXCR, one entry per CDR3 protein. Of about 340,000 distinct CDR3 sequences detected, under 35% appear once; the ten largest clones hold about 19%. Their recognized antigens are unknown. Sequencing was performed on cultured PBMCs, taken from culture after CMV antigen stimulation. Source of these receptors: a human donor in good health (CMV status not recorded). Some clones in this sample may be carry-over from other donors' samples.

V and J are TRBV19 and TRBJ2-1; a possible D gene is TRBD2 (6 bases). The CDR3 is 14 amino acids. The germline V gene has CDR1 LNHDA and CDR2 SQIVND (reference sequence). V lost 11 bases and J lost 1, with 15 bases in between. The CDR3 region is CASCLGGSYNEQFF. The CDR3 region has the DNA TGTGCCTCCTGCCTGGGGGGATCCTACAATGAGCAGTTCTTC.

This clonotype was counted between two and nine times. The rearrangement joins TRBV7-3 to TRBJ2-3; 8 bases are a match to TRBD2. The CDR3 sequence is 19 residues long. CDR1 and CDR2 (germline): SGHTA, FQGTGA. The V gene end was trimmed by 5 bases and the J gene end by 0 bases; junction bases not matched to a gene: 16. CDR3 in amino acids: CASSGTRASGPSSTDTQYF. The DNA of the CDR3 is TGTGCCAGCAGCGGAACAAGGGCTAGCGGGCCTTCTAGCACAGATACGCAGTATTTT.

This chain links TRBV6-1 with TRBJ2-7; the D gene is possibly TRBD1 (5 bases). The V gene's germline CDR1 is MNHNS and CDR2 SASEGT. The CDR3 sequence is 13 residues long. V was pared by 7 bases and J by 0 bases, with 10 bases between. The CDR3 sequence is CASTSRASYEQYF. The CDR3 DNA sequence: TGTGCCAGCACCTCCAGGGCCTCCTACGAGCAGTACTTC.

The chain carries TRBV5-4 and TRBJ2-1; 7 nucleotides agree with TRBD2. The CDR3 is 17 amino acids. CDR1 is SGHNT and CDR2 is YYREEE in the germline V gene (reference sequence). With 0 bases clipped from V and 3 bases from J, the junction kept 9 bases outside the gene matches. The CDR3 coding sequence is TGTGCCAGCAGCTTGGTTCTAGCGGAACCCGGCTACAATGAGCAGTTCTTC. Its protein product is CASSLVLAEPGYNEQFF.

V is TRBV4-2 and J is TRBJ2-5; 13 nucleotides match TRBD2. Germline CDR1 LGHNA, CDR2 YNFKEQ. The CDR3 loop spans 18 amino acids. V lost 0 bases to trimming and J lost 4 bases; unmatched junction nucleotides: 8. The CDR3 bases are TGTGCCAGCAGCCAAGATAACCTACTAGCGGGGGGGGTAGAGACCCAGTACTTC. Translating gives CASSQDNLLAGGVETQYF.

This clonotype was seen more than once but under ten times. The J gene is TRBJ2-4, the V gene TRBV6-1; D gene uncertain. The germline V and J ends were trimmed by 7 bases and 1 base, with 8 bases remaining between them. The CDR3 sequence is 13 residues long. CDR1 and CDR2 (germline): MNHNS, SASEGT. The CDR3 DNA reads as TGTGCCAGCACCTATATGGCCAAAAACATTCAGTACTTC. Translating it yields CASTYMAKNIQYF.

The chain uses TRBV19 and TRBJ2-1; weak D call: TRBD1 (6 bases). Germline lookup yields CDR1 LNHDA and CDR2 SQIVND (reference sequence). This CDR3 is built from 14 residues. V shed 5 bases and J shed 8 bases, with 16 bases lying between them. The CDR3 bases are TGTGCCAGTAGTCCAGGGACACCAGGCCATGAGCAGTTCTTC. It codes for CASSPGTPGHEQFF.

This chain uses TRBV11-3 with TRBJ2-5; 8 bases are a match to TRBD2. The CDR3 loop spans 18 amino acids. The V segment lost 3 bases and the J segment 3 bases; nucleotides outside the gene matches: 15. CDR1 and CDR2 from the germline V gene are SGHNT and YENEEA. The CDR3 region has the DNA TGTGCCAGCAGCTTGGATCTAGCGGGCCAAAGGTGGGAAGAGACCCAGTACTTC. It specifies CASSLDLAGQRWEETQYF.

The rearrangement joins TRBV10-3 to TRBJ1-2; D remains unclear. The CDR3 is made up of 14 amino acids. V was shortened by 3 bases and J by 2 bases, with 10 bases between the two germline ends. CDR1 and CDR2 from the germline V gene are ENHRY and SYGVKD. In nucleotides, the CDR3 is TGTGCCATCAGTGAAATGAGTCAGAACTATGGCTACACCTTC. Encoded protein: CAISEMSQNYGYTF.

J is TRBJ1-5 and V is TRBV6-1; 7 positions match TRBD1. Unmatched junction bases numbered 9, after V lost 4 bases and J lost 0 bases. CDR3 size: 17 residues. From germline, CDR1 is MNHNS and CDR2 SASEGT. This CDR3 is CASSGRTGRYSNQPQHF. CDR3 sequence (DNA): TGTGCCAGCAGTGGAAGGACAGGCAGATATAGCAATCAGCCCCAGCATTTT.

The rearrangement links TRBV11-3 to TRBJ2-1; 9 nucleotides align to TRBD2. The CDR3 consists of 16 residues. The V segment lost 1 base and the J segment 2 bases; nucleotides outside the gene matches: 3. Germline CDR1 SGHNT, CDR2 YENEEA. The DNA of the CDR3 is TGTGCCAGCAGCTTAGGCGGGGGGGTCGCCTACAATGAGCAGTTCTTC. Protein product: CASSLGGGVAYNEQFF.

This chain uses TRBV19 with TRBJ2-2, with D tentatively TRBD2 (6 bases). Trimming removed 6 bases from V and 5 bases from J, with 16 bases in between. The length of the CDR3 is 15 residues. The germline V gene encodes CDR1 LNHDA and CDR2 SQIVND (reference sequence). In DNA form, the CDR3 reads TGTGCCAGTAGGGAAGGCTATCGGGGGACCGGGGAGCTGTTTTTT. Its translation: CASREGYRGTGELFF. The variable domain in full, completed from reference TRBV19 and TRBJ2-2, reads DGGITQSPKYLFRKEGQNVTLSCEQNLNHDAMYWYRQDPGQGLRLIYYSQIVNDFQKGDIAEGYSVSREKKESFPLTVTSAQKNPTAFYLCASREGYRGTGELFFGEGSRLTVL.

The V and J genes are TRBV7-3 and TRBJ1-1; D is ambiguous. Between the trimmed V and J ends, which lost 5 bases and 1 base, there was a span of 11 bases. The germline CDR1 and CDR2 sequences are SGHTA and FQGTGA. The CDR3 consists of 14 residues. The CDR3 DNA reads as TGTGCCAGCAGCCCAGAGGGCAGGAACACTGAAGCTTTCTTT. It encodes CASSPEGRNTEAFF.

This clonotype was seen only a few times. The rearrangement uses TRBV11-3 and TRBJ2-5; D possibly matches TRBD1 or TRBD2 (5 bases each). CDR1 and CDR2 from the germline V gene are SGHNT and YENEEA. Trimming took off 5 bases at V and 2 bases at J, with 15 bases between the two ends. This CDR3 is 15 amino acids long. The CDR3 here is CASSHRGARQETQYF. The CDR3 nucleotides are TGTGCCAGCAGCCACCGAGGGGCGCGACAAGAGACCCAGTACTTC.

The V and J genes are TRBV18 and TRBJ2-5; D is undetermined. V was shortened by 3 bases and J by 2 bases, with 13 bases between the two germline ends. The CDR3 covers 15 residues. The germline gives CDR1 KGHSH, CDR2 LQKENI. CDR3 sequence reads: CASSPDFGPQETQYF. For the CDR3, the DNA is TGTGCCAGCTCACCTGACTTTGGACCGCAAGAGACCCAGTACTTC.

This clonotype occurred a few times. The genes are TRBV5-6 and TRBJ1-2, with 10 bases fitting TRBD1. Germline trimming cut 4 bases from V and 0 bases from J; bases unmatched to any gene: 6. CDR1 and CDR2 from the germline V gene are SGHDT and YYEEEE. CDR3 size: 16 residues. The CDR3 loop reads CASSPGTGAPNYGYTF. The CDR3 DNA reads TGTGCCAGCAGCCCCGGGACAGGGGCGCCTAACTATGGCTACACCTTC.

This chain's CDR3 is CASSLGLATDTQYF. The CDR3 DNA is TGTGCCAGCAGCCTCGGACTAGCGACAGATACGCAGTATTTT. The chain joins TRBV7-3 to TRBJ2-3; 9 bases are shared with TRBD2. The V gene's germline CDR1 is SGHTA and CDR2 FQGTGA. This CDR3 contains 14 residues. J was trimmed by 3 bases and V by 5 bases; bases with no gene match: 3.

There are a few counts of this clonotype. V usage is TRBV24-1 and J usage is TRBJ1-1; perhaps TRBD1 as D (6 bases). The CDR3 extends over 13 amino acids. Germline V gene data show CDR1 as KGHDR and CDR2 as SFDVKD. Trimming left V 5 bases short and J 4 bases short, with 10 bases between. This CDR3 is CATSAGVGTEAFF. The CDR3 nucleotides are TGTGCCACCAGTGCAGGGGTGGGCACTGAAGCTTTCTTT.

This clonotype was seen repeatedly, ten times or more. This chain uses TRBV7-8 with TRBJ1-5; D might be TRBD1 (5 bases). From germline, CDR1 is SGHVS and CDR2 FQNEAQ. CDR3 length: 14 residues. Trimming took off 2 bases at V and 5 bases at J, with 10 bases between the two ends. This CDR3 reads CASSLLRGDQPQHF. CDR3 DNA: TGTGCCAGCAGCTTACTTAGGGGTGATCAGCCCCAGCATTTT.

This clonotype occurred a few times. This chain connects TRBV12-3 or TRBV12-4 to TRBJ2-1, with TRBD2 matching over 9 bases. This CDR3 spans 16 amino acids. J was trimmed by 2 bases and V by 4 bases; bases with no gene match: 6. CDR3: CASSSGLAEPYNEQFF. The DNA for the CDR3 is TGTGCCAGCAGTTCGGGACTAGCAGAACCCTACAATGAGCAGTTCTTC.

The V and J genes are TRBV4-1 and TRBJ1-2; no clear D. Germline loops: CDR1 MGHRA, CDR2 YSYEKL. This CDR3 has 14 amino acids. The V and J ends lost 2 bases and 4 bases respectively, with 11 bases between them. CDR3 in amino acids: CASSQMPGTYGYTF. The CDR3 nucleotides are TGCGCCAGCAGCCAAATGCCGGGAACCTATGGCTACACCTTC.

This clonotype is a singleton in its sample. J is TRBJ2-7 and V is TRBV7-2; D is undetermined. Trimming took 1 base from V and 1 from J, leaving 11 bases between them. Germline CDR1 SGHTA, CDR2 FQGNSA. This CDR3 is 15 amino acids long. The CDR3 protein is CASSLERLGSYEQYF. In DNA form, the CDR3 reads TGTGCCAGCAGCTTAGAGCGCCTAGGGTCCTACGAGCAGTACTTC. The full variable domain, rest sourced from reference TRBV7-2 and TRBJ2-7, is GAGVSQSPSNKVTEKGKDVELRCDPISGHTALYWYRQSLGQGLEFLIYFQGNSAPDKSGLPSDRFSAERTGGSVSTLTIQRTQQEDSAVYLCASSLERLGSYEQYFGPGTRLTVT.

J is TRBJ2-3 and V is TRBV19; D assignment may be TRBD1 or TRBD2 (5 bases each). The CDR3 is made up of 14 amino acids. Per the germline V gene, CDR1 is LNHDA and CDR2 is SQIVND (reference sequence). Between the trimmed V and J ends, which lost 5 bases and 3 bases, there was a span of 12 bases. Written as DNA, the CDR3 is TGTGCCAGTAGTGGGGGTCTCCTAACAGATACGCAGTATTTT. Amino acid sequence: CASSGGLLTDTQYF.

There are a few counts of this clonotype. The chain employs TRBV2 and TRBJ1-5; D gene unclear. This CDR3 spans 13 amino acids. CDR1 and CDR2 from the germline V gene are SNHLY and FYNNEI. The V gene lost 6 bases and the J gene lost 0 bases, with 6 bases spanning the gap. Here the CDR3 DNA reads TGTGCCAGCAGCATTAATAGCAATCAGCCCCAGCATTTT. Its translation is CASSINSNQPQHF.

The V and J genes are TRBV20-1 and TRBJ2-7; 8 bases align to TRBD2. CDR3 length equals 14 residues. Per germline, CDR1 DFQATT and CDR2 SNEGSKA (reference sequence). The trim removed 6 bases at V and 2 bases at J, leaving 9 bases unmatched. The CDR3 bases are TGCAGTGCCACCCCCGGGACTAGGACCTACGAGCAGTACTTC. It translates to CSATPGTRTYEQYF.

The rearrangement joins TRBV6-6 to TRBJ2-2, with 9 bases aligning to TRBD1. V lost 6 bases and J lost 5; bases outside the gene matches: 7. This CDR3 contains 15 residues. Germline CDR1 MNHNY, CDR2 SVGAGI (reference sequence). Here the CDR3 reads CASRRTGELTGELFF. CDR3 in DNA: TGTGCCAGCAGAAGGACAGGGGAGTTAACCGGGGAGCTGTTTTTT.

The chain employs TRBV29-1 and TRBJ1-1; TRBD1 matches at 8 bases. The CDR3 covers 11 residues. CDR1 SQVTM and CDR2 ANQGSEA come from the germline V gene. Trimming at V came to 5 bases and at J to 6 bases, leaving 2 bases not matched to a gene. CDR3 DNA sequence: TGCAGCGTTCAGGGGGCCGCTGAAGCTTTCTTT. Protein: CSVQGAAEAFF.

J is TRBJ2-1 and V is TRBV7-6; TRBD2 aligns across 11 bases. The CDR3 has 14 amino acids. Germline V lookup: CDR1 SGHVS, CDR2 FNYEAQ. V trimming: 5 bases; J trimming: 7 bases; junction bases outside the gene matches: 4. The CDR3 bases are TGTGCCAGCAGCCCTCGACTAGCGGGGAATGAGCAGTTCTTC. It codes for CASSPRLAGNEQFF.